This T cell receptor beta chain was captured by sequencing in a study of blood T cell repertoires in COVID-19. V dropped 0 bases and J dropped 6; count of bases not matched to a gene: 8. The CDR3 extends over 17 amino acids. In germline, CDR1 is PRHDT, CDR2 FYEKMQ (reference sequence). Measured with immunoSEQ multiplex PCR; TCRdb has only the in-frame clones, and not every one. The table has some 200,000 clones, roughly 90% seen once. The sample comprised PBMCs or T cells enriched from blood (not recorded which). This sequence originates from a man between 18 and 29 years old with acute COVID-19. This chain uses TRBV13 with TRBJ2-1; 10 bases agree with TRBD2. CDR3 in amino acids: CASSLGRVAGGINEQFF. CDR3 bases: TGTGCCAGCAGCTTAGGCCGGGTAGCGGGAGGTATCAATGAGCAGTTCTTC. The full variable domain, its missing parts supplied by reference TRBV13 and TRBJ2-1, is AAGVIQSPRHLIKEKRETATLKCYPIPRHDTVYWYQQGPGQDPQFLISFYEKMQSDKGSIPDRFSAQQFSDYHSELNMSSLELGDSALYFCASSLGRVAGGINEQFFGPGTRLTVL.